These T cell receptor beta chains were read from a single sample in a study of OX40 agonist ivuxolimab in advanced cancers. Sequencing was performed with immunoSEQ multiplex PCR; in TCRdb, only in-frame clones are kept and a portion is missing. The sample records fewer than 60,000 clones, around 87% being singletons. The source material was CD4+ or CD8+ T cells sorted from blood, sampled in a trial of the OX40 agonist ivuxolimab. The receptors derive from an adult with an advanced solid tumor such as melanoma, head and neck, liver or kidney cancer. Each CDR3 is given with its conserved first and last residue. A D gene is named only where the DNA matches it firmly.

cdr3_nt | cdr3_aa | j_call | v_call | d_call
TGTGCCATCAGTGTAGTCGCTAGCGGGGGGGCTGACAATGAGCAGTTCTTC | CAISVVASGGADNEQFF | TRBJ2-1 | TRBV10-3 | TRBD2
TGTGCCAGCATTACCCCGGGACTTGGGAACACTGAAGCTTTCTTT | CASITPGLGNTEAFF | TRBJ1-1 | TRBV28 | NA
TGTGCCAGCAGCTTAAGGCGGCGTAACAATGAGCAGTTCTTC | CASSLRRRNNEQFF | TRBJ2-1 | TRBV5-8 | NA
TGTGCCAGCAGTCGGGTGAACACTGAAGCTTTCTTT | CASSRVNTEAFF | TRBJ1-1 | TRBV6-1 | NA
TGCAGTGCCCGCTCCAACTACGAGCAGTACTTC | CSARSNYEQYF | TRBJ2-7 | TRBV20-1 | NA
TGTGCCAGCAGCGTAGGGAATAGCGGGATGAGAAACATTCAGTACTTC | CASSVGNSGMRNIQYF | TRBJ2-4 | TRBV9 | TRBD2
TGTGCCAGCAGCCCCTTGAGGTCCGGCACTGAAGCTTTCTTT | CASSPLRSGTEAFF | TRBJ1-1 | TRBV7-2 | NA
TGCAGCGTTGAAGATCGGGGTGAGACTAACTATGGCTACACCTTC | CSVEDRGETNYGYTF | TRBJ1-2 | TRBV29-1 | NA
TGTGCCAGCAGCTTGCTGATAGCGGACTTCACCGGGGAGCTGTTTTTT | CASSLLIADFTGELFF | TRBJ2-2 | TRBV5-6 | NA
TGTGCCAGCAGGACGGGGGTTTTCACAGATACGCAGTATTTT | CASRTGVFTDTQYF | TRBJ2-3 | TRBV5-6 | NA